Sequencing of this T cell receptor (beta chain) was carried out in a study of blood T cell repertoires in COVID-19. Study-wide background: In each case, the material was cDNA or gDNA derived from T cells, B-cell-depleted T cells, or PBMCs.

Original data processing: The assay estimated nucleated cells by amplifying reference gene primers. Data came from immunoSEQ multiplex PCR; TCRdb stores just in-frame clones and leaves some out. V, J and clone size are taken as reported in that table, and D and trimming were inferred from the DNA itself. This table holds over 300,000 clones, almost 90% found once. The CDR3 is made up of 14 amino acids. Germline CDR1 reads SGHAT; CDR2 reads FQDESV (reference sequence). Between the trimmed V and J ends, which lost 5 bases and 7 bases, there was a span of 12 bases. This TCR was recovered from a man aged 18-30 years with active or convalescent COVID-19. The rearrangement uses TRBV11-1 and TRBJ1-6; no clear D gene. Sequencing was carried out using peripheral blood. This chain's CDR3 is CASSAKPGNSPLHF. CDR3 DNA sequence: TGTGCCAGCAGCGCCAAGCCGGGGAATTCACCCCTCCACTTT.